These 7 T cell receptor beta chains originate from one sample sequenced in a study of OX40 agonist ivuxolimab in advanced cancers. The library was produced with the immunoSEQ multiplex PCR assay. The clones in this table, taken by TCRdb from immuneACCESS, are in-frame only. Not every clone is retained; where verified, under half of the shortfall comes from an unresolved V gene, and the cause of the rest is unknown. Across this sample there are about 150,000 clones, with 94% seen only once. 0.3% to 0.35% of the sample belongs to the ten largest clones. The sequenced sample was CD4+ or CD8+ T cells sorted from blood, obtained in a trial of the OX40 agonist ivuxolimab. The source of these receptors is an adult with an advanced solid tumor such as melanoma, head and neck, liver or kidney cancer.

This clone was observed once. The J gene is TRBJ1-1, the V gene TRBV9; tentative D call: TRBD1 (6 bases). The CDR3 is 16 amino acids. Trimming left V 5 bases short and J 4 bases short, with 21 bases between. The germline CDR1 and CDR2 sequences are SGDLS and YYNGEE. The DNA for the CDR3 is TGTGCCAGCAGTTTTTTAAGCGGGGGGCCGGGCACTGAAGCTTTCTTT. This codes for CASSFLSGGPGTEAFF.

The rearrangement links TRBV9 to TRBJ1-1, with D unresolved. Germline V gives CDR1 SGDLS, CDR2 YYNGEE. V gave up 4 bases and J gave up 0 bases, with 10 bases separating them. This CDR3 contains 14 residues. CDR3: CASSPDGMNTEAFF. The CDR3 nucleotides read TGTGCCAGCAGCCCGGACGGTATGAACACTGAAGCTTTCTTT.

V gene TRBV7-2 combines with J gene TRBJ2-1, with TRBD1 identical over 8 bases. This CDR3 has 14 amino acids. V was clipped by 7 bases and J by 4 bases; unmatched bases: 6. CDR1 is SGHTA, CDR2 FQGNSA, per germline. As DNA, the CDR3 is TGTGCCAGCATAACAGGGGGGCATTACAATGAGCAGTTCTTC. Translating it yields CASITGGHYNEQFF.

The V and J genes are TRBV11-3 and TRBJ1-3; 8 nucleotides align to TRBD1. In germline, CDR1 is SGHNT, CDR2 YENEEA. The CDR3 spans 14 residues. V was pared by 4 bases and J by 3 bases, with 2 bases of the junction left unmatched. The chain's CDR3 is CASSSGQGGNTIYF. The CDR3 region has the DNA TGTGCCAGCAGCTCTGGACAGGGTGGAAACACCATATATTTT.

The chain carries TRBV7-8 and TRBJ2-7, with 14 bases lining up with TRBD2. There are 19 residues in the CDR3. Trimming took 0 bases from V and 0 from J; bases not matched to a gene: 7. Germline V CDR1 and CDR2: SGHVS, FQNEAQ. This CDR3 reads CASSLASGLAGASSYEQYF. The CDR3 region has the DNA TGTGCCAGCAGCTTAGCGTCGGGACTAGCGGGGGCGAGCTCCTACGAGCAGTACTTC.

The rearrangement uses TRBV30 and TRBJ1-4; no clear D gene. CDR3 length: 12 amino acids. Per germline, CDR1 GTSNPN and CDR2 SVGIG (reference sequence). The V gene lost 7 bases and the J gene lost 5 bases, with 11 bases spanning the gap. The CDR3 loop reads CASRRQNEKLFF. The CDR3 nucleotides read TGTGCCTCACGACGGCAGAATGAAAAACTGTTTTTT. The whole variable domain, filled in from reference TRBV30 and TRBJ1-4, reads SQTIHQWPATLVQPVGSPLSLECTVEGTSNPNLYWYRQAAGRGLQLLFYSVGIGQISSEVPQNLSASRPQDRQFILSSKKLLLSDSGFYLCASRRQNEKLFFGSGTQLSVL.

The V gene is TRBV7-8, the J gene TRBJ1-3, with D possibly matching TRBD1 (6 bases). This CDR3 region has 16 residues. Per the germline V gene, CDR1 is SGHVS and CDR2 is FQNEAQ. Trimming left V 5 bases short and J 4 bases short, with 18 bases between. In nucleotides, the CDR3 is TGTGCCAGCAGCGAAGACCCAGGGGTTTCCGGAAACACCATATATTTT. This codes for CASSEDPGVSGNTIYF.